What follows are 30 T cell receptor beta chains derived from one specimen sequenced in a study of cytomegalovirus exposure and HLA in healthy donors. Amplification used 60 Vbeta primers and 13 Jbeta primers. Measured with immunoSEQ multiplex PCR; TCRdb has only the in-frame clones, and not every one. The sample contains around 170,000 clones, around 77% of which appear only once. Input material: PBMCs. The source is a man in his 60s in good health and CMV-seronegative.

The chain combines TRBV15 with TRBJ1-1; 10 bases line up with TRBD1. The junction had 4 bases not matched to a gene; V was cut back by 5 bases and J by 1 base. CDR1 and CDR2 (germline): LNHNV, YYDKDF (reference sequence). This CDR3 spans 15 amino acids. CDR3 residues: CATSPRTGGNTEAFF. The CDR3 DNA sequence: TGTGCCACCAGCCCCCGGACAGGGGGGAACACTGAAGCTTTCTTT.

V usage is TRBV18 and J usage is TRBJ1-6; D unresolved. Germline V gene lookup returns CDR1 KGHSH and CDR2 LQKENI. CDR3 length: 14 amino acids. Trimming cost V 2 bases and J 7 bases, with 9 bases left between them. In nucleotides, the CDR3 is TGTGCCAGCTCACCAGGAGGCCTCAATTCACCCCTCCACTTT. This gives the protein CASSPGGLNSPLHF.

The J gene is TRBJ2-1, the V gene TRBV19; 7 bases are a match to TRBD2. Trimming at V came to 4 bases and at J to 1 base, leaving 10 bases not matched to a gene. The CDR3 length is 17 residues. CDR1 and CDR2 from the germline V gene are LNHDA and SQIVND (reference sequence). The CDR3 nucleotides read TGTGCCAGTAGTAGATTCAGCGGGACCTCGTCCTACAATGAGCAGTTCTTC. Its protein product is CASSRFSGTSSYNEQFF.

The chain combines TRBV6-5 with TRBJ2-7, with 7 positions matching TRBD1. Germline loops: CDR1 MNHEY, CDR2 SVGAGI. The V segment lost 7 bases and the J segment 3 bases; nucleotides outside the gene matches: 12. The CDR3 extends over 15 amino acids. In DNA, the CDR3 is TGTGCCAGCAACCACAACGGGCAGGGGGTCTACGAGCAGTACTTC. Protein sequence: CASNHNGQGVYEQYF.

V usage is TRBV28 and J usage is TRBJ2-5; D is perhaps TRBD2 (6 bases). Germline V gives CDR1 MDHEN, CDR2 SYDVKM. Trimming removed 5 bases at V and 6 bases at J, with 22 bases between. This CDR3 is built from 16 residues. CDR3: CASSTPGSPKGQTQYF. The CDR3 nucleotides read TGTGCCAGCAGTACCCCCGGGAGCCCTAAAGGCCAGACCCAGTACTTC. The full variable domain, with the rest looked up from reference TRBV28 and TRBJ2-5, is DVKVTQSSRYLVKRTGEKVFLECVQDMDHENMFWYRQDPGLGLRLIYFSYDVKMKEKGDIPEGYSVSREKKERFSLILESASTNQTSMYLCASSTPGSPKGQTQYFGPGTRLLVL.

This clone appeared a few times. The chain couples TRBV5-1 to TRBJ2-1, with TRBD2 matching over 7 bases. This CDR3 has 14 residues. CDR1 and CDR2 (germline): SGHRS, YFSETQ. V lost 2 bases, J lost 9 bases, and 8 bases stayed unmatched. CDR3 residues: CASSLAGRESEQFF. The CDR3 DNA reads as TGCGCCAGCAGCTTAGCGGGGCGGGAGAGTGAGCAGTTCTTC.

The chain recombines TRBV6-1 with TRBJ2-1; D possibly corresponds to TRBD2 (5 bases). V gave up 5 bases and J gave up 10 bases, with 12 bases separating them. The CDR3 spans 12 residues. Per the germline V gene, CDR1 is MNHNS and CDR2 is SASEGT. CDR3 residues: CASSTEGGEQFF. DNA of the CDR3: TGTGCCAGCAGTACCGAGGGCGGCGAGCAGTTCTTC.

The chain combines TRBV13 with TRBJ2-5, with TRBD1 as a possible D gene (6 bases). Germline V gives CDR1 PRHDT, CDR2 FYEKMQ (reference sequence). The CDR3 runs 13 residues. V shed 7 bases and J shed 5 bases, with 14 bases lying between them. CDR3 amino acids: CASNRERQETQYF. The CDR3 bases are TGTGCCAGCAACAGGGAGAGGCAGGAGACCCAGTACTTC.

The chain carries TRBV11-2 and TRBJ1-1; D remains unclear. Germline CDR1 reads SGHAT; CDR2 reads FQNNGV. The CDR3 runs to 13 residues. The V and J ends lost 6 bases and 4 bases respectively, with 12 bases between them. CDR3: CASRFDMVTEAFF. CDR3 nucleotide sequence: TGTGCCAGCAGGTTCGACATGGTCACTGAAGCTTTCTTT.

This chain links TRBV7-9 with TRBJ2-5; 7 bases are a match to TRBD1. This CDR3 spans 14 amino acids. CDR1 and CDR2 (germline): SEHNR, FQNEAQ (reference sequence). The V segment lost 4 bases and the J segment 5 bases; nucleotides outside the gene matches: 7. The CDR3 spells CASSSRQGWETQYF. Here the CDR3 DNA reads TGTGCCAGCAGCTCCCGACAGGGTTGGGAGACCCAGTACTTC.

V and J are TRBV6-5 and TRBJ2-7, with D tentatively TRBD1 (6 bases). V was pared by 2 bases and J by 3 bases, with 14 bases between. This CDR3 has 15 residues. From germline, CDR1 is MNHEY and CDR2 SVGAGI. The CDR3 bases are TGTGCCAGCAGTTACCGTGGGACACCCAACTACGAGCAGTACTTC. Protein sequence: CASSYRGTPNYEQYF.

A few counts support this clone. The V gene is TRBV28, the J gene TRBJ2-7; TRBD1 aligns across 9 bases. Germline V gene lookup returns CDR1 MDHEN and CDR2 SYDVKM. The CDR3 contains 13 residues. V shed 6 bases, J shed 6 bases, and the junction held 6 bases outside the gene matches. CDR3 loop: CASRPPGQGEQYF. CDR3 bases: TGTGCCAGCAGGCCCCCGGGACAGGGCGAGCAGTACTTC.

The chain uses TRBV28 and TRBJ1-2; 12 bases map to TRBD1. The CDR3 runs to 17 residues. V lost 5 bases to trimming and J lost 2 bases; unmatched junction nucleotides: 9. CDR1 and CDR2 (germline): MDHEN, SYDVKM. The DNA of the CDR3 is TGTGCCAGCAGTGTGGGACAGGGGGCCGAGAGGAACTATGGCTACACCTTC. Protein: CASSVGQGAERNYGYTF.

About this clone itself: At one boundary the junction diverges from the germline segment, which might be a read error. V gene TRBV7-9 combines with J gene TRBJ2-5; weak D call: TRBD2 (6 bases). Germline loops: CDR1 SEHNR, CDR2 FQNEAQ (reference sequence). The CDR3 is made up of 12 amino acids. The CDR3 spells CSSSVTRETQYF. In DNA, the CDR3 is TGTTCCAGCAGCGTGACTAGGGAGACCCAGTACTTC.

This clone was seen a single time. The rearrangement joins TRBV2 to TRBJ1-4, with 8 bases that match TRBD1. CDR3 length: 13 amino acids. V was clipped by 8 bases and J by 8 bases; unmatched bases: 7. Looked up from germline, CDR1 is SNHLY and CDR2 is FYNNEI. This chain's CDR3 is CASQDRAGEKLFF. Here the CDR3 DNA reads TGTGCCAGCCAGGACAGGGCAGGGGAAAAACTGTTTTTT.

The CDR3 spells CARSPQDRVSEQFF. The CDR3 bases are TGTGCCAGAAGCCCACAAGACAGGGTCAGTGAGCAGTTCTTC. The V and J genes are TRBV5-3 and TRBJ2-1; 7 nucleotides agree with TRBD1. TRBV5-3 is classed as an ORF, of uncertain function. The V gene end was trimmed by 4 bases and the J gene end by 9 bases; junction bases not matched to a gene: 10. The CDR3 runs to 14 residues.

This rearrangement joins TRBV28 to TRBJ2-1; 7 bases line up with TRBD2. This CDR3 is 15 amino acids long. CDR1 and CDR2 (germline): MDHEN, SYDVKM. The trim removed 3 bases at V and 4 bases at J, leaving 6 bases unmatched. The DNA for the CDR3 is TGTGCCAGCAGTTTCCCGGGAGGACCGTACAATGAGCAGTTCTTC. This encodes CASSFPGGPYNEQFF.

The V gene is TRBV25-1, the J gene TRBJ1-6; D remains ambiguous. The V and J ends lost 2 bases and 11 bases respectively, with 10 bases between them. The CDR3 consists of 13 residues. Germline CDR1 MGHDK, CDR2 SYGVNS. CDR3 region: CASSEGAFTPLHF. The CDR3 DNA follows: TGTGCCAGCAGTGAAGGAGCCTTTACACCCCTCCACTTT.

The rearrangement uses TRBV9 and TRBJ1-5, with 7 bases matching TRBD1. This CDR3 has 16 residues. Germline CDR1 reads SGDLS; CDR2 reads YYNGEE. Unmatched junction bases numbered 9, after V lost 4 bases and J lost 2 bases. Written as DNA, the CDR3 is TGTGCCAGCAGCCCTCAGGGGGAATTGGGCAATCAGCCCCAGCATTTT. Translated, it gives CASSPQGELGNQPQHF.

This rearrangement joins TRBV19 to TRBJ2-5; D is perhaps TRBD1 (6 bases). The CDR3 is made up of 14 amino acids. Deletions cut 6 bases from V and 5 bases from J, with 16 bases between. The V gene's germline CDR1 is LNHDA and CDR2 SQIVND (reference sequence). CDR3 DNA: TGTGCCAGTAGCTCAGGGGCTAGCAGGGAGACCCAGTACTTC. It is translated as CASSSGASRETQYF.

The chain uses TRBV5-6 and TRBJ1-2; 7 bases fit TRBD1. Trimming took 4 bases from V and 4 from J; bases not matched to a gene: 7. The V gene's germline CDR1 is SGHDT and CDR2 YYEEEE. The CDR3 contains 14 residues. CDR3 nucleotides: TGTGCCAGCAGCGCCGCGACAGGGCCCTATGGCTACACCTTC. It translates to CASSAATGPYGYTF.

This chain uses TRBV19 with TRBJ2-3, with 13 bases matching TRBD2. The V gene end was trimmed by 4 bases and the J gene end by 0 bases; junction bases not matched to a gene: 10. Germline V CDR1 and CDR2: LNHDA, SQIVND (reference sequence). CDR3 length equals 19 residues. CDR3 in amino acids: CASSTGLAGDFSSTDTQYF. The CDR3 DNA is TGTGCCAGTAGTACCGGACTAGCGGGAGATTTTTCTAGCACAGATACGCAGTATTTT. The full variable domain, rest sourced from reference TRBV19 and TRBJ2-3, is DGGITQSPKYLFRKEGQNVTLSCEQNLNHDAMYWYRQDPGQGLRLIYYSQIVNDFQKGDIAEGYSVSREKKESFPLTVTSAQKNPTAFYLCASSTGLAGDFSSTDTQYFGPGTRLTVL.

This clone was observed a handful of times. V and J are TRBV29-1 and TRBJ1-5; D gene ambiguous. Per germline, CDR1 SQVTM and CDR2 ANQGSEA. The CDR3 is made up of 13 amino acids. Trimming stripped 4 bases from V and 0 bases from J, with 7 bases between. The CDR3 DNA follows: TGCAGCGTTGCCCTAGATAGCAATCAGCCCCAGCATTTT. It specifies CSVALDSNQPQHF.

CDR3 sequence: CASSEGRTSGGNQETQYF. The CDR3 DNA is TGTGCCAGCAGTGAAGGGAGGACTAGCGGGGGGAACCAAGAGACCCAGTACTTC. The chain is built from TRBV2 and TRBJ2-5; TRBD2 aligns across 14 bases. V lost 1 base to trimming and J lost 0 bases; unmatched junction nucleotides: 4. The CDR3 loop spans 18 amino acids. Germline V gene sequence: CDR1 SNHLY, CDR2 FYNNEI. The variable domain in full, with the rest retrieved from reference TRBV2 and TRBJ2-5, is EPEVTQTPSHQVTQMGQEVILRCVPISNHLYFYWYRQILGQKVEFLVSFYNNEISEKSEIFDDQFSVERPDGSNFTLKIRSTKLEDSAMYFCASSEGRTSGGNQETQYFGPGTRLLVL.

V gene TRBV29-1 combines with J gene TRBJ2-5; 8 bases agree with TRBD2. The germline V gene has CDR1 SQVTM and CDR2 ANQGSEA. This CDR3 region has 12 residues. V lost 4 bases, J lost 4 bases, and 2 bases stayed unmatched. This CDR3 is CSVGTSGETQYF. The DNA for the CDR3 is TGCAGCGTTGGAACTAGCGGAGAGACCCAGTACTTC.

The chain combines TRBV5-3 with TRBJ2-7; 7 bases fit TRBD2. TRBV5-3 is treated as an ORF (open reading frame) with a function not yet certain. Trimming cost V 2 bases and J 3 bases; bases outside gene matches: 17. The CDR3 has 18 amino acids. The CDR3 spells CARSFIPTRLALRYEQYF. The CDR3 coding sequence is TGTGCCAGAAGCTTTATCCCAACCCGACTAGCACTACGCTACGAGCAGTACTTC.

The rearrangement uses TRBV19 and TRBJ2-7; 7 bases are shared with TRBD2. Germline assignment: CDR1 LNHDA and CDR2 SQIVND (reference sequence). The CDR3 length is 14 residues. V dropped 3 bases and J dropped 0; count of bases not matched to a gene: 2. The CDR3 DNA reads TGTGCCAGTAGTATTGTAGCGGGCTCCTACGAGCAGTACTTC. Amino acids: CASSIVAGSYEQYF.

This clone was observed once. The chain uses TRBV5-1 and TRBJ2-7, with D possibly matching TRBD1 (5 bases). Germline CDR1 SGHRS, CDR2 YFSETQ. CDR3 length: 12 amino acids. The ends were cut back, 3 bases at V and 5 bases at J, with 9 bases in the middle. CDR3 loop: CASSSRGDEQYF. CDR3 DNA sequence: TGCGCCAGCAGCTCTAGGGGTGACGAGCAGTACTTC.

The chain links TRBV10-2 to TRBJ2-7, with 10 bases fitting TRBD1. The germline CDR1 and CDR2 sequences are WSHSY and SAAADI. V gave up 3 bases and J gave up 4 bases; unmatched junction bases: 3. The CDR3 has 14 amino acids. CDR3 region: CASSEGTGEYEQYF. In DNA, the CDR3 is TGCGCCAGCAGTGAAGGGACAGGGGAATACGAGCAGTACTTC.

The chain is built from TRBV30 and TRBJ1-3; maybe TRBD1 (5 bases). Germline CDR1 is GTSNPN and CDR2 is SVGIG (reference sequence). The CDR3 is 15 amino acids. V was pared by 0 bases and J by 3 bases, with 12 bases between. CDR3 amino acids: CAWSVIRRDGNTIYF. CDR3 bases: TGTGCCTGGAGTGTAATTCGCAGGGATGGAAACACCATATATTTT.